This passage covers 18 T cell receptor beta chains from one sample sequenced in a study of blood T cell repertoires in COVID-19. The data were produced by immunoSEQ multiplex PCR, yet TCRdb's version contains in-frame clones alone and is incomplete. The table lists under 55,000 clones, about 85% of them singletons. Sequenced input: peripheral blood. The receptors originated from a human donor in a cohort sampled during active COVID-19.

The chain has TRBV9 and TRBJ2-3, with a tentative D call TRBD1 (5 bases). This CDR3 has 17 amino acids. Germline CDR1 reads SGDLS; CDR2 reads YYNGEE. The V gene lost 4 bases and the J gene lost 4 bases, with 22 bases spanning the gap. Written as DNA, the CDR3 is TGTGCCAGCAGCCCCCACCCTACAGGCCCCGGCGCAGATACGCAGTATTTT. It specifies CASSPHPTGPGADTQYF.

This clone was picked up a small number of times. The rearrangement uses TRBV5-6 and TRBJ1-6, with 9 bases aligning to TRBD1. The V and J ends lost 0 bases and 3 bases, in that order; junction bases with no gene match: 7. Germline-derived CDR1 and CDR2 are SGHDT and YYEEEE. The CDR3 runs 18 residues. The CDR3 DNA sequence: TGTGCCAGCAGCTTGGGTGGACAGGGGACGGGCTATAATTCACCCCTCCACTTT. This translates into CASSLGGQGTGYNSPLHF.

This clone was observed a single time. In DNA form, the CDR3 reads TGTGCCAGCAGTGAACCCCCGGGACAGGGAAGGGACACTGAAGCTTTCTTT. Protein product: CASSEPPGQGRDTEAFF. V usage is TRBV25-1 and J usage is TRBJ1-1, with 9 bases matching TRBD1. V lost 2 bases to trimming and J lost 3 bases; unmatched junction nucleotides: 10. Per the germline V gene, CDR1 is MGHDK and CDR2 is SYGVNS. The CDR3 has 17 residues.

V usage is TRBV6-1 and J usage is TRBJ2-5; D perhaps matches TRBD1 (6 bases). CDR1 and CDR2 from the germline V gene are MNHNS and SASEGT. Deletions cut 3 bases from V and 5 bases from J, with 13 bases between. There are 14 residues in the CDR3. The CDR3 is CASSDEGVGETQYF. The CDR3 nucleotides are TGTGCCAGCAGTGATGAGGGGGTCGGGGAGACCCAGTACTTC.

The genes are TRBV2 and TRBJ2-7; the match to TRBD1 covers 7 bases. There are 14 residues in the CDR3. CDR1 SNHLY and CDR2 FYNNEI come from the germline V gene. V lost 4 bases, J lost 6 bases, and 9 bases stayed unmatched. The CDR3, as DNA: TGTGCCAGCAGTGTCCACGGGACAGTGGCCGAGCAGTACTTC. Its protein is CASSVHGTVAEQYF.

The genes are TRBV11-2 and TRBJ1-5; 7 bases align to TRBD1. This CDR3 has 17 residues. The germline V gene encodes CDR1 SGHAT and CDR2 FQNNGV. Germline trimming cut 1 base from V and 2 bases from J; bases unmatched to any gene: 8. CDR3 nucleotides: TGTGCCAGCAGCTTAGGCGGACAGGCGGCTGGCAATCAGCCCCAGCATTTT. It encodes CASSLGGQAAGNQPQHF.

A few counts support this clone. One end of the junction does not line up with germline, which may come from a read error. The rearrangement links TRBV10-3 to TRBJ1-6, with D uncertain. Germline CDR1 is ENHRY and CDR2 is SYGVKD. This CDR3 has 12 amino acids. CDR3 in amino acids: CAISEVYSPLHF. The CDR3 DNA reads TGTGCCATCAGTGAGGTATATTCGCCCCTCCACTTT.

This clone occurred once. The chain links TRBV28 to TRBJ1-6; tentatively, D is TRBD1 (5 bases). CDR3 size: 15 residues. Trimming left V 7 bases short and J 5 bases short, with 15 bases between. From germline, CDR1 is MDHEN and CDR2 SYDVKM. The DNA of the CDR3 is TGTGCCAGCATCTCAAGTAGGGGTAATAATTCACCCCTCCACTTT. Its translation: CASISSRGNNSPLHF.

This clone has a handful of counts. V usage is TRBV28 and J usage is TRBJ2-3, with 11 nucleotides matching TRBD2. CDR3 length: 17 amino acids. V was clipped by 5 bases and J by 2 bases; unmatched bases: 9. Looked up from germline, CDR1 is MDHEN and CDR2 is SYDVKM. The CDR3 DNA is TGTGCCAGCAGTAAATCGGGACTAGCGGCTCCCACAGATACGCAGTATTTT. Translating gives CASSKSGLAAPTDTQYF.

This chain links TRBV6-5 with TRBJ2-1, with TRBD2 identical over 7 bases. Germline V lookup: CDR1 MNHEY, CDR2 SVGAGI. CDR3 length: 15 residues. J lost 2 bases, V lost 6 bases, and 7 bases had no gene match. In nucleotides, the CDR3 is TGTGCCAGCAGACGGCGGGGGTCGACCTACAATGAGCAGTTCTTC. Protein: CASRRRGSTYNEQFF.

This chain connects TRBV7-9 to TRBJ1-5, with D maybe TRBD1 (5 bases). Per germline, CDR1 SEHNR and CDR2 FQNEAQ (reference sequence). The CDR3 length is 13 residues. The ends were cut back, 5 bases at V and 6 bases at J, with 11 bases in the middle. Here the CDR3 reads CASSPNQGQPQHF. CDR3 sequence (DNA): TGTGCCAGCAGCCCCAACCAGGGTCAGCCCCAGCATTTT.

The chain carries TRBV5-1 and TRBJ2-7; 7 nucleotides match TRBD1. The CDR3 has 15 amino acids. In germline, CDR1 is SGHRS, CDR2 YFSETQ. J gave up 4 bases and V 5 bases, and 12 bases lay outside the gene matches. The CDR3 spells CASRLGDSATYEQYF. The CDR3 DNA sequence: TGCGCCAGCAGGTTAGGGGACAGCGCCACATACGAGCAGTACTTC.

The rearrangement uses TRBV7-2 and TRBJ1-2; perhaps TRBD1 as D (5 bases). Trimming removed 0 bases from V and 2 bases from J, with 13 bases in between. The CDR3 loop spans 16 amino acids. Germline lookup yields CDR1 SGHTA and CDR2 FQGNSA. CDR3 DNA: TGTGCCAGCAGCTTAGCGCCAGGGTTCGGAAACTATGGCTACACCTTC. The encoded protein is CASSLAPGFGNYGYTF.

J is TRBJ2-7 and V is TRBV29-1; possible D gene TRBD2, 7 bases. Germline values: CDR1 SQVTM, CDR2 ANQGSEA. The V gene lost 3 bases and the J gene lost 7 bases, with 13 bases spanning the gap. This CDR3 has 12 amino acids. The CDR3 nucleotides are TGCAGCGTTGAGCGGGGGCTGGAAGAGCAGTACTTC. This sequence encodes CSVERGLEEQYF.

J is TRBJ2-5 and V is TRBV25-1, with a weak D call TRBD1 (5 bases). Per the germline V gene, CDR1 is MGHDK and CDR2 is SYGVNS. This CDR3 is 13 amino acids long. The ends were cut back, 6 bases at V and 5 bases at J, with 13 bases in the middle. The CDR3: CASRLSGQETQYF. The CDR3 DNA reads as TGTGCCAGCAGGCTCTCAGGGCAGGAGACCCAGTACTTC.

This clone was seen once. The V gene is TRBV3-1 (or the pseudogene TRBV3-2), the J gene TRBJ1-1; D is perhaps TRBD1 (6 bases). This CDR3 has 13 amino acids. Germline V lookup: CDR1 LGHDT, CDR2 YNNKEL (reference sequence). V dropped 4 bases and J dropped 1 base, with 7 bases sitting between them. The CDR3 is CASSPTGNTEAFF. The CDR3 DNA is TGTGCCAGCAGCCCGACAGGGAACACTGAAGCTTTCTTT.

The chain carries TRBV5-1 and TRBJ2-3; TRBD1 is a possible D gene (5 bases). The CDR3 consists of 14 residues. The V end lost 0 bases, the J end lost 4 bases, and 9 bases lay between the germline ends. The germline V gene has CDR1 SGHRS and CDR2 YFSETQ. The CDR3 loop is CASSLGGGPDTQYF. Here the CDR3 DNA reads TGCGCCAGCAGCTTGGGGGGCGGACCAGATACGCAGTATTTT.

The chain uses TRBV16 and TRBJ1-5; the match to TRBD1 covers 10 bases. The CDR3 has 16 residues. Germline CDR1 reads KGHSY; CDR2 reads FQNENV. Germline trimming cut 4 bases from V and 5 bases from J; bases unmatched to any gene: 8. CDR3 sequence reads: CASSPRGTGVDQPQHF. In DNA form, the CDR3 reads TGTGCCAGCAGCCCCCGAGGGACAGGGGTTGATCAGCCCCAGCATTTT. Drawing the rest from reference TRBV16 and TRBJ1-5, the complete variable domain is GEEVAQTPKHLVRGEGQKAKLYCAPIKGHSYVFWYQQVLKNEFKFLISFQNENVFDETGMPKERFSAKCLPNSPCSLEIQATKLEDSAVYFCASSPRGTGVDQPQHFGDGTRLSIL.